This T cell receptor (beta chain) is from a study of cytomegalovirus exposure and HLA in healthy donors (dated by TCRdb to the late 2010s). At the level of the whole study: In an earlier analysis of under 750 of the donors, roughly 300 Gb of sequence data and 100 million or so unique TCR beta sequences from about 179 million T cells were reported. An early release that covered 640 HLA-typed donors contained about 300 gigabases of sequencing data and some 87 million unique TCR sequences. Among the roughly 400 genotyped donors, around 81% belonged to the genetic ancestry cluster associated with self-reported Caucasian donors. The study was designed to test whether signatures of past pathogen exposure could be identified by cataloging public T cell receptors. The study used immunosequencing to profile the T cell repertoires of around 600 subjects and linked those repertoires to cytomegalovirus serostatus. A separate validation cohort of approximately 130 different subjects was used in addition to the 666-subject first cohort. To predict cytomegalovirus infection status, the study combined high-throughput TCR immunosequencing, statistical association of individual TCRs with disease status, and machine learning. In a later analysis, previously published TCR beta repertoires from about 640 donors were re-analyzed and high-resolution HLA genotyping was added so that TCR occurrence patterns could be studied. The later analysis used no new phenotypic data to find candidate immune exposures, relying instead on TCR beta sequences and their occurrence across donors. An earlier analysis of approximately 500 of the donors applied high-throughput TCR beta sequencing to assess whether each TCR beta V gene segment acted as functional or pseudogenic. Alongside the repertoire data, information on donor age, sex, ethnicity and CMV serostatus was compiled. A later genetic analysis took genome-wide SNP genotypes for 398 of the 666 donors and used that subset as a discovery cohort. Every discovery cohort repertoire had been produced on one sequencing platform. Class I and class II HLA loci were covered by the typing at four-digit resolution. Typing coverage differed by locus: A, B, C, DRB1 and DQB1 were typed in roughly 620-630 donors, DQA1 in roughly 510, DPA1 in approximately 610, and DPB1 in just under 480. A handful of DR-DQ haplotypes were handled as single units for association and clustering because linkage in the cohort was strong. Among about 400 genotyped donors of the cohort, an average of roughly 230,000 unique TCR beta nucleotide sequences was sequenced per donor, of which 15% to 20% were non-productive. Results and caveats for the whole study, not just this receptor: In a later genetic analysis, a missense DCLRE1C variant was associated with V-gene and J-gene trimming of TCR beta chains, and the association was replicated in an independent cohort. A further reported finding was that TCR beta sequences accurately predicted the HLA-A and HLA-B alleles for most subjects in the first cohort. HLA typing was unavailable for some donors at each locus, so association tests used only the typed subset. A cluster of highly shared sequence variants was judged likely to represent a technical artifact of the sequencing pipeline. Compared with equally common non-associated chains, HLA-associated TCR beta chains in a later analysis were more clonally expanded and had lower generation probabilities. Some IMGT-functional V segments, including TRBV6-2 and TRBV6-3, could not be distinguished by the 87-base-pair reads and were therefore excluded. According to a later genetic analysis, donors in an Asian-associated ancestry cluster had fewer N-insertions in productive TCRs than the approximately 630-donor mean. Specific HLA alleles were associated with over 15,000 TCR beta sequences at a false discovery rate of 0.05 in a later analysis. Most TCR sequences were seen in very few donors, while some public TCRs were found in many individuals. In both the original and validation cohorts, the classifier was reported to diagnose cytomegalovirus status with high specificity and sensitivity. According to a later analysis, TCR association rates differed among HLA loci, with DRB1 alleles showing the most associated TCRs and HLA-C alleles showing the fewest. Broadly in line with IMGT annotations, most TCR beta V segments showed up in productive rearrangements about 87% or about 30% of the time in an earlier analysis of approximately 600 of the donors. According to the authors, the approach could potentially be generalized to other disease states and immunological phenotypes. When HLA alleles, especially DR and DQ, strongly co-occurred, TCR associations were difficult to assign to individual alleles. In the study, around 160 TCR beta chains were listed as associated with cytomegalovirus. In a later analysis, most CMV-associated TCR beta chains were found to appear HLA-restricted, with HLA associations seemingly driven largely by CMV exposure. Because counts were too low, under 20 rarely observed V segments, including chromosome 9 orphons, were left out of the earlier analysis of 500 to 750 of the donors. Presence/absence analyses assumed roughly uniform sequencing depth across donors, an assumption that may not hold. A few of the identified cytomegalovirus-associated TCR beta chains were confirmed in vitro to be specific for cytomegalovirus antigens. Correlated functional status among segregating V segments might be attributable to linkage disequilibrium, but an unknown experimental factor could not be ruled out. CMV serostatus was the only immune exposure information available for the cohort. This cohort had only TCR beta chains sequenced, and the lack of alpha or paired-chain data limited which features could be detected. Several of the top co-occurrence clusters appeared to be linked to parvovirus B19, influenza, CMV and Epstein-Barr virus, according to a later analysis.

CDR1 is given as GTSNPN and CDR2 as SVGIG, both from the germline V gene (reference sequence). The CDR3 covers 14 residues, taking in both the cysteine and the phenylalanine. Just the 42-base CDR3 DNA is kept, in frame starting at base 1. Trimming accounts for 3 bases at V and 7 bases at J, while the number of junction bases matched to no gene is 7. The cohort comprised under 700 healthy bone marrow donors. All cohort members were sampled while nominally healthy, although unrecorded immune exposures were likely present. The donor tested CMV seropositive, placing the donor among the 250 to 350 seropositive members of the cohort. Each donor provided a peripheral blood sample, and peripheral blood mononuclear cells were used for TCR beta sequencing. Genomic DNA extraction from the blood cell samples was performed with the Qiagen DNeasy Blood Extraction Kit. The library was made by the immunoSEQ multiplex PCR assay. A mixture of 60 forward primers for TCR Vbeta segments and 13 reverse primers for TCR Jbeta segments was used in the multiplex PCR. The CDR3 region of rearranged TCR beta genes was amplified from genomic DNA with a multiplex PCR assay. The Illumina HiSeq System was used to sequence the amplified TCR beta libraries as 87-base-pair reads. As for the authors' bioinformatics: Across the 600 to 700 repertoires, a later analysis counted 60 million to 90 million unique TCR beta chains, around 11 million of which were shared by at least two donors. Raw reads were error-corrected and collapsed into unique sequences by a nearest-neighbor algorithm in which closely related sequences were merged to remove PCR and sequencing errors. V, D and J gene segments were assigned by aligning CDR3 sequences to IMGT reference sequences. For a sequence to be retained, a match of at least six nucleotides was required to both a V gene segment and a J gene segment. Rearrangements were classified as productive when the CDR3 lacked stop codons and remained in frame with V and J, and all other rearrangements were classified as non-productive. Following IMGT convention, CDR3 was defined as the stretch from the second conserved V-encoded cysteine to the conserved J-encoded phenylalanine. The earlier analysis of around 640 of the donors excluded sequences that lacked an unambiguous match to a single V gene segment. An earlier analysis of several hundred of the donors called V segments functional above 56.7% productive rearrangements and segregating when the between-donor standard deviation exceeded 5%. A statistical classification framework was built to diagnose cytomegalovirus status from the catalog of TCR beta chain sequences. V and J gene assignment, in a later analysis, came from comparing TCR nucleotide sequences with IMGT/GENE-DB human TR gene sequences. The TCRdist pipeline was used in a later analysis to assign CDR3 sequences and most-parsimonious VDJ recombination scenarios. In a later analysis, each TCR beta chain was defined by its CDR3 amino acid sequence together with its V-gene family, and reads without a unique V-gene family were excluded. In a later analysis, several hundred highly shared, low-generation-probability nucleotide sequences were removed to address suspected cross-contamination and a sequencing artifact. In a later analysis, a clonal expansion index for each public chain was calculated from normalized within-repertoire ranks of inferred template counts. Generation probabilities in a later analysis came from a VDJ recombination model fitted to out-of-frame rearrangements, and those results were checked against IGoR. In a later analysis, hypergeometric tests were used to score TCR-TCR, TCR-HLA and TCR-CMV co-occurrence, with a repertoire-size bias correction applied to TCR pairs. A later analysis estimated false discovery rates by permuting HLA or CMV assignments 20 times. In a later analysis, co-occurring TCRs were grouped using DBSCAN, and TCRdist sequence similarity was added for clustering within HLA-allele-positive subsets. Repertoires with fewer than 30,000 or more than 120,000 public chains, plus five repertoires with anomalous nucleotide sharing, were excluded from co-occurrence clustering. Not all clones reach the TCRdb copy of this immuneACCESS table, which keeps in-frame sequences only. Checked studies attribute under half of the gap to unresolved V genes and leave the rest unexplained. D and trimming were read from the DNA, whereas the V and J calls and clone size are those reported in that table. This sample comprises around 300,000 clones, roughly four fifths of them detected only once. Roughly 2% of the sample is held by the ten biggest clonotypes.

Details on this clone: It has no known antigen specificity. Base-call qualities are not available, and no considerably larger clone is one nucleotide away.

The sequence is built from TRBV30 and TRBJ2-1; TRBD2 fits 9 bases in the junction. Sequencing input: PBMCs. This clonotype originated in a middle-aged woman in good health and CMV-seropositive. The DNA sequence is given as TGTGCCTGGAGGGGGTTAGCGGGAGAGAATGAGCAGTTCTTC. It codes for CAWRGLAGENEQFF.